This T cell receptor beta chain is drawn from a study of cytomegalovirus exposure and HLA in healthy donors. Across the study: Approximately 77 million unique TCRs from HLA-typed donors were held in an early release of data. Study-level findings and limits: Later analysis demonstrated an association between a missense DCLRE1C variant and TCR beta V- and J-gene trimming. A prior analysis recorded that most TCR beta V segments were productive about 90% or about 30% of the time. Reportedly, diagnosis of cytomegalovirus status by the classifier showed high specificity and sensitivity.

About this clone itself: Antigen: not known.

PCR amplification relied on 60 Vbeta primers (plus 13 Jbeta primers). TCRdb's table, derived via immunoSEQ multiplex PCR, lists solely in-frame clones and lacks some. The data contain over 100,000 clones, around 70% of them singletons. This TCR was sampled from a woman in her seventies in good health and CMV-seropositive. The sample consisted of PBMCs.

The CDR3 is CSVARAGVPGGEQYF. As DNA, the CDR3 is TGCAGCGTTGCGCGAGCGGGGGTACCGGGTGGCGAGCAGTACTTC. V gene TRBV29-1 combines with J gene TRBJ2-7; 8 bases are a match to TRBD2. The CDR3 is 15 residues long. CDR1 is SQVTM and CDR2 is ANQGSEA in the germline V gene. With 4 bases clipped from V and 6 bases from J, the junction kept 14 bases outside the gene matches.